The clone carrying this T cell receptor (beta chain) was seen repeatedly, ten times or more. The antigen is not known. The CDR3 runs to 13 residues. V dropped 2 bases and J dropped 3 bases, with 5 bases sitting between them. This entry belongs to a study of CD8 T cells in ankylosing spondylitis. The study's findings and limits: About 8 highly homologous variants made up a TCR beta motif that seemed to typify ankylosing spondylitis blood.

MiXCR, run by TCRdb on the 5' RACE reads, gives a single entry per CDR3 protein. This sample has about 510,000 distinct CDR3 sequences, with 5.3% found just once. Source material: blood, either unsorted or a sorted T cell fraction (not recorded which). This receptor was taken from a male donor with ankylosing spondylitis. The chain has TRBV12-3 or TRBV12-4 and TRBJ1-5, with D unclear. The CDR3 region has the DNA TGTGCCAGCAGTTTAAAACACAATCAGCCCCAGCATTTT. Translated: CASSLKHNQPQHF.